The source of this T cell receptor (beta chain) is a study of cytomegalovirus exposure and HLA in healthy donors. The overall study: The study placed about four fifths of its approximately 400 genotyped donors in the Caucasian-associated ancestry cluster. Whole-study findings and limits: High sensitivity and specificity were reportedly achieved when the classifier diagnosed cytomegalovirus status.

On this clone: The antigen is unknown.

Primers for the PCR totalled 60 Vbeta and 13 Jbeta. The method was immunoSEQ multiplex PCR; TCRdb's version includes in-frame clones alone and lacks a portion of them. The data contain about 170,000 clones, approximately 71% of them singletons. Germline V lookup: CDR1 MNHEY, CDR2 SVGAGI. V gave up 5 bases and J gave up 3 bases; unmatched junction bases: 3. This CDR3 is built from 14 residues. Input material: PBMCs. The source of this sequence is a girl aged 10 to 17 in good health and CMV-seronegative. The chain links TRBV6-5 to TRBJ1-5; TRBD1 aligns across 8 bases. The CDR3 nucleotides are TGTGCCAGCAGTGACAGGGGCCCCAATCAGCCCCAGCATTTT. It translates to CASSDRGPNQPQHF.